This T cell receptor beta chain was recorded in a study of T cell responses to AZD1222 COVID-19 vaccine. Germline V lookup: CDR1 SGDLS, CDR2 YYNGEE. The trim removed 4 bases at V and 10 bases at J, leaving 12 bases unmatched. The CDR3 contains 15 residues. Comment on this clone: Its antigen is not known.

Study results and limitations: Possibly, clonal diversity was underestimated; donors were largely white British and included more females.

Libraries were prepared by immunoSEQ multiplex PCR; TCRdb keeps only in-frame clonotypes and omits some of them. This sample has about 72,000 clones, with roughly 84% found just once. The origin of this receptor is an adult in good health. Sequenced here: peripheral blood, sampled on day 0 of AZD1222 vaccination. The chain employs TRBV9 and TRBJ1-4; 8 bases map to TRBD1. CDR3 region: CASSSDRGHRGKLFF. The CDR3 nucleotides read TGTGCCAGCAGCTCAGACAGGGGTCACCGAGGAAAACTGTTTTTT.